This T cell receptor (beta chain) was sequenced during a study of blood T cell repertoires in COVID-19. At the level of the study: Whether acute or convalescent, the COVID-19 samples came from the United States, Italy and Spain.

Per the study methods: Using reference gene primer amplification, nucleated cell counts were estimated. The protocol was immunoSEQ multiplex PCR, while the TCRdb copy is restricted to in-frame clones and leaves out a portion. That table gives V, J and clone size, and the DNA gave D and trimming. Of about 220,000 clones listed, approximately 86% are singletons. CDR3 length: 13 amino acids. CDR1 and CDR2 from the germline V gene are MNHEY and SVGAGI. V was trimmed by 8 bases and J by 7 bases, leaving 17 bases between them. This clonotype originated in a woman older than 75 with acute or convalescent COVID-19. The rearrangement uses TRBV6-5 and TRBJ1-1; D possibly corresponds to TRBD1 (5 bases). The sequencing input was peripheral blood. CDR3 nucleotide sequence: TGTGCCAGCGCTCCGGGACTCAGAAGTGAAGCTTTCTTT. It encodes CASAPGLRSEAFF.